A single sample gave rise to the 2 T cell receptor beta chains below, sequenced in a study of blood T cell repertoires in COVID-19. Clones were sequenced by immunoSEQ multiplex PCR, and TCRdb holds only the in-frame ones, with some missing. The repertoire holds more than 150,000 clones, roughly 90% seen once, with 0.45% to 0.65% in the top ten. Material for sequencing was peripheral blood. The receptors were gathered from a man in his fifties with acute or convalescent COVID-19.

The chain uses TRBV6-5 and TRBJ1-2; D uncertain. The CDR3 is 14 amino acids. The V end lost 2 bases, the J end lost 3 bases, and 10 bases lay between the germline ends. CDR1 is MNHEY, CDR2 SVGAGI, per germline. The CDR3 here is CASSYSKPYYGYTF. The CDR3 DNA reads as TGTGCCAGCAGTTACAGTAAGCCTTACTATGGCTACACCTTC.

The chain combines TRBV19 with TRBJ1-4; D is unresolved. The CDR3 is 14 residues long. Germline V gives CDR1 LNHDA, CDR2 SQIVND (reference sequence). With 5 bases removed from V and 5 bases from J, the gap between germline ends came to 12 bases. CDR3 DNA sequence: TGTGCCAGTAGTCCCGGGAGGGAGAATGAAAAACTGTTTTTT. Translation gives CASSPGRENEKLFF.